This TCR beta chain was obtained from a study of response to subunit inactivated influenza vaccine. Study observations and caveats: The authors proposed limited new T cell recruitment per seasonal influenza vaccination.

This CDR3 has 13 amino acids. Germline lookup yields CDR1 MNHEY and CDR2 SMNVEV (reference sequence). V was pared by 5 bases and J by 1 base, with 8 bases between. As for this clonotype: Antigen specificity is unknown.

TCRdb called the RT-PCR reads again in MiXCR, with one record for every CDR3 protein. The sample carries approximately 700,000 distinct CDR3 sequences, more than 15% recorded once. V and J are TRBV27 and TRBJ2-5; D remains unclear. The sequence derives from a man over 45 who received an inactivated influenza vaccine. Sequences were derived from PBMCs from blood, sampled 12 days after vaccination. The CDR3: CASSEASQETQYF. The DNA for the CDR3 is TGTGCCAGCAGTGAAGCGAGCCAAGAGACCCAGTACTTC.